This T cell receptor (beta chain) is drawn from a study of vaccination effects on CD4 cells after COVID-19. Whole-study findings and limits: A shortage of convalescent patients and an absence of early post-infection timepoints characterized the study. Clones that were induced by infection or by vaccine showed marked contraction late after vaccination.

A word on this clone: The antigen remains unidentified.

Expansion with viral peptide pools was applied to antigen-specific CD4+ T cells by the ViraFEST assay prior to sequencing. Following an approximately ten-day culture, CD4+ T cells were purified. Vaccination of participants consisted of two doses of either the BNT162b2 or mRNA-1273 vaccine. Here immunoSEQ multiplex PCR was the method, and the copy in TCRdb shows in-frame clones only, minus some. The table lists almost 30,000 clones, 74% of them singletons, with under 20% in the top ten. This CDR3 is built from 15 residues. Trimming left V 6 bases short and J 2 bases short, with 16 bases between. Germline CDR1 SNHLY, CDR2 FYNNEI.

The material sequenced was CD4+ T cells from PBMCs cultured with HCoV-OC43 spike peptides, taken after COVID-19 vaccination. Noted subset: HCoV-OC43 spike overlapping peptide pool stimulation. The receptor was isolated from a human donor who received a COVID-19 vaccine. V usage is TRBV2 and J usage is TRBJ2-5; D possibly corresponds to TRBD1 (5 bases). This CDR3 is CASSPLGAEQETQYF. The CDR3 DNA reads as TGTGCCAGCAGCCCACTTGGGGCGGAACAAGAGACCCAGTACTTC. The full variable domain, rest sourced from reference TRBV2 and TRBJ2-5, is EPEVTQTPSHQVTQMGQEVILRCVPISNHLYFYWYRQILGQKVEFLVSFYNNEISEKSEIFDDQFSVERPDGSNFTLKIRSTKLEDSAMYFCASSPLGAEQETQYFGPGTRLLVL.